These 11 T cell receptor beta chains came from one sample sequenced in a study of blood T cell repertoires in COVID-19. TCRdb keeps only in-frame clones here, not all; method: immunoSEQ multiplex PCR. The sample lists 60,000 to 85,000 clones, 75% to 90% occurring once. The specimen was peripheral blood. The receptors shown here come from a human donor in a cohort sampled during active COVID-19.

The chain uses TRBV6-6 and TRBJ2-3, with 9 bases lining up with TRBD2. Trimming removed 5 bases from V and 2 bases from J; junction bases left unmatched: 14. The germline CDR1 and CDR2 sequences are MNHNY and SVGAGI (reference sequence). This CDR3 spans 18 amino acids. CDR3 in amino acids: CASSPVGGGAWSTDTQYF. The CDR3 DNA is TGTGCCAGCAGTCCCGTGGGCGGGGGGGCCTGGTCCACAGATACGCAGTATTTT.

The chain couples TRBV2 to TRBJ2-7, with a weak D call TRBD1 (6 bases). The CDR3 spans 14 residues. Trimming left V 10 bases short and J 6 bases short, with 22 bases between. Germline V gene data show CDR1 as SNHLY and CDR2 as FYNNEI. CDR3 nucleotide sequence: TGTGCCAACTCCCAAACCCGGGACACCCGCGAGCAGTACTTC. Translating it yields CANSQTRDTREQYF.

The sample holds a few counts of this clone. J is TRBJ1-5 and V is TRBV24-1; TRBD1 matches at 9 bases. The CDR3 contains 18 residues. The germline V gene has CDR1 KGHDR and CDR2 SFDVKD. Germline trimming cut 7 bases from V and 0 bases from J; bases unmatched to any gene: 12. The DNA of the CDR3 is TGTGCCACCAGCCCCGGCGGGACAGGGAAATATAGCAATCAGCCCCAGCATTTT. Amino acid sequence: CATSPGGTGKYSNQPQHF.

With regard to this clone: At one of its ends the junction is not consistent with the germline gene, which may arise from a read error. The gene calls are TRBV5-1 and TRBJ1-1; D not certain. CDR1 and CDR2 from the germline V gene are SGHRS and YFSETQ. The CDR3 contains 13 residues. The CDR3, as DNA: TGCGCCACCAGCTTGGGAGCGAACACTGAAGCTTTCTTT. It codes for CATSLGANTEAFF.

This rearrangement joins TRBV30 to TRBJ1-1; 10 bases agree with TRBD1. Germline assignment: CDR1 GTSNPN and CDR2 SVGIG (reference sequence). The CDR3 length is 14 residues. The V gene end was trimmed by 3 bases and the J gene end by 1 base; junction bases not matched to a gene: 2. This CDR3 is CAWSWTGGNTEAFF. CDR3 nucleotide sequence: TGTGCCTGGAGCTGGACAGGGGGGAACACTGAAGCTTTCTTT.

The chain combines TRBV11-3 with TRBJ2-3; 9 nucleotides align to TRBD1. Trimming cost V 5 bases and J 2 bases; bases outside gene matches: 5. CDR1 and CDR2 (germline): SGHNT, YENEEA. The CDR3 runs to 15 residues. CDR3 nucleotide sequence: TGTGCCAGCAGCCCCCGGGACAGGGTCACAGATACGCAGTATTTT. Translating gives CASSPRDRVTDTQYF.

The rearrangement joins TRBV27 to TRBJ1-5; maybe TRBD1 (5 bases). Trimming left V 4 bases short and J 0 bases short, with 10 bases between. CDR3 length equals 15 residues. The V gene's germline CDR1 is MNHEY and CDR2 SMNVEV (reference sequence). CDR3 nucleotide sequence: TGTGCCAGCAGTTCAGGGATATATAGCAATCAGCCCCAGCATTTT. The encoded protein is CASSSGIYSNQPQHF.

The chain couples TRBV7-9 to TRBJ1-2, with TRBD1 matching 10 bases. This CDR3 has 14 residues. With 7 bases clipped from V and 5 bases from J, the junction kept 7 bases outside the gene matches. CDR1 is SEHNR, CDR2 FQNEAQ, per germline (reference sequence). The CDR3: CASTPGGQGYGYTF. CDR3 DNA sequence: TGTGCCAGCACCCCAGGGGGACAGGGGTATGGCTACACCTTC.

V is TRBV18 and J is TRBJ2-6; 10 nucleotides align to TRBD1. The CDR3 runs 19 residues. The V segment lost 3 bases and the J segment 3 bases; nucleotides outside the gene matches: 11. Germline lookup yields CDR1 KGHSH and CDR2 LQKENI. The CDR3 DNA follows: TGTGCCAGCTCACCGCAGGGGCGGGACAGGGGACTTGGGGCCAACGTCCTGACTTTC. Translation: CASSPQGRDRGLGANVLTF.

The genes are TRBV13 and TRBJ1-3; D gene unclear. From germline, CDR1 is PRHDT and CDR2 FYEKMQ (reference sequence). This CDR3 spans 17 amino acids. V was clipped by 1 base and J by 0 bases, with 13 bases between them. The DNA of the CDR3 is TGTGCCAGCAGCTTAGACGTTGACACTGGCTCTGGAAACACCATATATTTT. Protein product: CASSLDVDTGSGNTIYF. Complete variable domain (other parts from reference TRBV13 and TRBJ1-3): AAGVIQSPRHLIKEKRETATLKCYPIPRHDTVYWYQQGPGQDPQFLISFYEKMQSDKGSIPDRFSAQQFSDYHSELNMSSLELGDSALYFCASSLDVDTGSGNTIYFGEGSWLTVV.

With regard to this clone: Other DNA sequences in the same sample also yield this CDR3. This rearrangement joins TRBV28 to TRBJ1-2, with D possibly matching TRBD1 (6 bases). CDR1 is MDHEN, CDR2 SYDVKM, per germline. Trimming pared 5 bases from V and 4 bases from J, leaving 8 bases between. The CDR3 extends over 12 amino acids. The CDR3 protein is CASSLQGYGYTF. Written as DNA, the CDR3 is TGTGCCAGCAGTCTACAGGGCTATGGCTACACCTTC.